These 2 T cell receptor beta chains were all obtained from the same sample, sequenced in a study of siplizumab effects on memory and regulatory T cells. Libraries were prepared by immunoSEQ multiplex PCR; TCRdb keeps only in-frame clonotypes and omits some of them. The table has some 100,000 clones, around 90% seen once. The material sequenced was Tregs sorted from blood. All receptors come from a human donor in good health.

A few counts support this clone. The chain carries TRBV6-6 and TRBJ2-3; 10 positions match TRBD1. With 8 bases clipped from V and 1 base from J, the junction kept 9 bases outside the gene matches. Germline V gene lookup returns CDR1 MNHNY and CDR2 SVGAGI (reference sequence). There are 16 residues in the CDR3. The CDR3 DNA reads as TGTGCCAGCTATGGACAGGGGGTTAAGGGCACAGATACGCAGTATTTT. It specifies CASYGQGVKGTDTQYF.

CDR3 sequence reads: CASSLGQGAQGYTF. The CDR3 DNA reads TGCGCCAGCAGCTTAGGACAGGGGGCGCAGGGCTACACCTTC. The chain links TRBV5-1 to TRBJ1-2, with 11 bases fitting TRBD1. The CDR3 runs 14 residues. The V and J ends lost 2 bases and 8 bases, in that order; junction bases with no gene match: 5. CDR1 is SGHRS, CDR2 YFSETQ, per germline.